This T cell receptor beta chain was recorded in a study of shared clonotypes between healthy human individuals. The study's findings and limits: Non-shared clonotypes displayed generation probabilities falling below those of clonotypes present in all four donors.

Points on this clone: Antigen specificity is unknown.

Method: immunoSEQ multiplex PCR; TCRdb's copy keeps in-frame clones and lacks some. This table holds roughly 2,500,000 clones, 90% to 95% found once. The sequence came from a man in his late teens or twenties in good health. Some clones in this sample may be carry-over from other donors' samples. Sample: naive CD4+ T cells from PBMCs. This sample's subset: CD45RA+ positively selected.

The CDR3 DNA follows: TGTGCCAGCAGTGAGGACAGGGTGGCGGAAAAACTGTTTTTT. Translation gives CASSEDRVAEKLFF. The rearrangement uses TRBV2 and TRBJ1-4; TRBD1 agrees at 8 bases. The CDR3 is 14 residues long. Germline V gene sequence: CDR1 SNHLY, CDR2 FYNNEI. V was clipped by 3 bases and J by 8 bases; unmatched bases: 5.